Reported below is one TCR beta chain. No cognate antigen has been identified for it. No base quality information exists; no much larger clone differs at one position. This record comes from a study of cytomegalovirus exposure and HLA in healthy donors (TCRdb year 2017). The study in broad terms: According to a later analysis, the approximately 130 validation repertoires were produced on the same platform as the approximately 610 repertoires of the first cohort. In addition to the first cohort of 650 to 750 subjects, a separate validation cohort of 100 to 150 different subjects was used. The study aimed to test whether cataloging public T cell receptors could reveal signatures of past pathogen exposure. High-throughput TCR immunosequencing, statistical association of individual TCRs with disease status, and machine learning were combined to predict cytomegalovirus infection status. Overall study outcomes, separate from this receptor: Subsequent analysis determined that TCRs grouped into clusters in the first cohort also showed a tendency toward co-occurrence across the 120 or so validation repertoires, and about 94% of cluster scores exceeded 0. In vitro tests confirmed that a few of the cytomegalovirus-associated TCR beta chains recognize cytomegalovirus antigens. A later analysis had no HLA typing for the validation cohort, so co-occurrence there was scored across all 130 or so repertoires. The study listed approximately 150 TCR beta chains as associated with cytomegalovirus. In both the original and validation cohorts, the classifier was reported to diagnose cytomegalovirus status with high specificity and sensitivity. Most TCR sequences were observed very rarely across donors, whereas some public TCRs were present in many individuals. The authors suggested that the approach could potentially be extended to other disease states and immunological phenotypes.

From the cysteine up to the phenylalanine, the CDR3 has a length of 14 residues. Here the CDR3 DNA is all that survives: 42 bases in frame from base 1. Sequences GTSNPN (CDR1) and SVGIG (CDR2) are obtained from the germline V gene (reference sequence). V lost 4 bases and J lost 4 bases, and the count of bases not matched to a germline gene is 5. Library prep was done by the immunoSEQ multiplex PCR assay. Per the source publication's procedure: To diagnose cytomegalovirus status from the catalog of TCR beta chain sequences, a statistical classification framework was built. Held by TCRdb, this immuneACCESS table contains in-frame sequences only and omits some clones. Under half of the omission traces to an unresolved V gene where checked; the cause of the rest is unknown. The DNA was the basis for D and trimming; V, J and clone size are from that table. A total of 250,000 to 300,000 clones appear in this sample, roughly 85% of them only once. The ten largest account for approximately 1% of the sample.

The donors belonged to the validation cohort of approximately 130 subjects, which was separate from the 666-subject first cohort. Input material: PBMCs. Rearrangement joined TRBV30 to TRBJ1-2, with 11 middle bases fitting TRBD1. The TCR comes from a woman under 30 in good health and CMV-seronegative. The nucleotide sequence is TGTGCCTGGATCAGGACAGGGGGCTTCTATGGCTACACCTTC. This codes for CAWIRTGGFYGYTF.